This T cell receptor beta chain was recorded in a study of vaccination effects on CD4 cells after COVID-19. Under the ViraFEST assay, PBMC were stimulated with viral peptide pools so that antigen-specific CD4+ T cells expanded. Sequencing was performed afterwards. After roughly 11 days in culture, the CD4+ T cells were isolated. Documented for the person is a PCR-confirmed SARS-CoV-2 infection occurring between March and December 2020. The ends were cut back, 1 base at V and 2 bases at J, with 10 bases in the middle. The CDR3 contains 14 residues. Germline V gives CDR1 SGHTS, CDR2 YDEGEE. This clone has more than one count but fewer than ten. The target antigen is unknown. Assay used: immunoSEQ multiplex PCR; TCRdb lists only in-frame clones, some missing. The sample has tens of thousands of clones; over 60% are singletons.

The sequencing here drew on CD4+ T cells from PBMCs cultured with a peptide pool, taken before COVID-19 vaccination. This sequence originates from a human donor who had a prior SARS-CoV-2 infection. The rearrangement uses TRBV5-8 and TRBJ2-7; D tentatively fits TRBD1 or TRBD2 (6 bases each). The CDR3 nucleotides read TGTGCCAGCAGCTTGAAAGGGGGGACCTACGAGCAGTACTTC. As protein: CASSLKGGTYEQYF.